The following is a TCR beta chain sequence with its context. The table came from immunoSEQ multiplex PCR; TCRdb's copy has only in-frame clones and leaves some out. The sample yields about 280,000 clones, nearly 90% seen once. The data are from a study of blood T cell repertoires in COVID-19. Across the study: From T cells, B-cell-depleted T cells, or PBMCs came the material, which was cDNA or gDNA.

Germline V gene data show CDR1 as MGHRA and CDR2 as YSYEKL. Trimming at V came to 4 bases and at J to 5 bases, leaving 8 bases not matched to a gene. There are 15 residues in the CDR3. The sample taken for sequencing was peripheral blood. This receptor was obtained from a man aged 18-30 years with active or convalescent COVID-19. The rearrangement links TRBV4-1 to TRBJ2-7, with 10 bases identical to TRBD1. This CDR3 is CASSREGQGVDEQYF. CDR3 DNA sequence: TGCGCCAGCAGCCGAGAAGGACAGGGGGTCGACGAGCAGTACTTC.